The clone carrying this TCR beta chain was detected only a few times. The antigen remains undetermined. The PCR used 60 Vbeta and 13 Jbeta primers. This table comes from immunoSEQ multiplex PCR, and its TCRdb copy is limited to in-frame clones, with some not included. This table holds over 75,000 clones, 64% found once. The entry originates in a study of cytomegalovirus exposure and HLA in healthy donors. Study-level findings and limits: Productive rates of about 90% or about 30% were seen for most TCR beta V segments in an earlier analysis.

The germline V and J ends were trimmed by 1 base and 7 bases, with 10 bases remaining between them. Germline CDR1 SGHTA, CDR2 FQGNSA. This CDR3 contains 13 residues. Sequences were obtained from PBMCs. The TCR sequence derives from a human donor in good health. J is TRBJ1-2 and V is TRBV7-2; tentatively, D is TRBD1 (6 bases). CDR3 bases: TGTGCCAGCAGCTTAGAGCGGGGGGCTGGCTACACCTTC. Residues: CASSLERGAGYTF. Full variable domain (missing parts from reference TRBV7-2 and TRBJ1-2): GAGVSQSPSNKVTEKGKDVELRCDPISGHTALYWYRQSLGQGLEFLIYFQGNSAPDKSGLPSDRFSAERTGGSVSTLTIQRTQQEDSAVYLCASSLERGAGYTFGSGTRLTVV.